This is a list of T cell receptor beta chains from one sample in a study of cytotoxic CD8 clonotypes in ibrutinib-treated CLL. The repertoire was sequenced with immunoSEQ multiplex PCR; TCRdb's copy has only in-frame clones and lacks some. The sample yields 150,000 or so clones, around 80% seen once. The sequences come from PBMCs, collected after 12 months of ibrutinib treatment. The source is a human donor with chronic lymphocytic leukemia. Each CDR3 is given with its conserved first and last residue. The D gene is left open where the match is weak. Size values are once, few and many counts, or a class for expanded clones, and some rows have none.

>TRBV10-3|14|TRBD1|TRBJ1-1|-
TGTGCCATCAGTGAGTCAGAGGGACAGGGAATGAGCTTCTTT
CAISESEGQGMSFF
>TRBV28|13|TRBD1|TRBJ1-2|-
TGTGCCAGCAGTCAGGGGGCTAACTATGGCTACACCTTC
CASSQGANYGYTF
>TRBV2|16|-|TRBJ1-5|-
TGTGCCAGCACCCCCCACGCGGTCTTTGGGGATCAGCCCCAGCATTTT
CASTPHAVFGDQPQHF
>TRBV7-7|13|-|TRBJ2-2|-
TGTGCCAGCAGGCGGACAGCCACCGGGGAGCTGTTTTTT
CASRRTATGELFF
>TRBV5-4|15|-|TRBJ2-7|-
TGTGCCAGCAGCTTGGATTTGGCCACCGCCCACGAGCAGTACTTC
CASSLDLATAHEQYF
>TRBV28|14|-|TRBJ2-7|-
TGTGCCAGCAGTTTAGCCGGGAGTTCCCACGAGCAGTACTTC
CASSLAGSSHEQYF
>TRBV19|14|TRBD2|TRBJ2-1|-
TGTGCCAGTAGTATGAGGCTAGCGGACAATGAGCAGTTCTTC
CASSMRLADNEQFF
>TRBV25-1|15|-|TRBJ1-2|few
TGTGCCAGCAGTAGGACGCCAATGAAGCCGGAGGGCTACACCTTC
CASSRTPMKPEGYTF
>TRBV6-5|11|-|TRBJ2-7|once
TGTGCCACCTATGGGGGCCACGAGCAGTACTTC
CATYGGHEQYF
>TRBV27|15|-|TRBJ2-1|-
TGTGCCAGCCTCCATAGTGGGGGCTCCTACAATGAGCAGTTCTTC
CASLHSGGSYNEQFF
>TRBV6-7|16|-|TRBJ1-1|-
TGTGCCAGCAGCCCCGGGGGACAAATATCGGACACTGAAGCTTTCTTT
CASSPGGQISDTEAFF
>TRBV7-6|14|-|TRBJ2-3|-
TGTGCCAGCAGCTTAGATCCCGGCACAGATACGCAGTATTTT
CASSLDPGTDTQYF
>TRBV2|16|TRBD1|TRBJ2-7|-
TGTGCCAGCCGGGGTGGACAGGGAATATTCTCCTACGAGCAGTACTTC
CASRGGQGIFSYEQYF